These 3 T cell receptor beta chains were sequenced from one sample in a study of cytomegalovirus exposure and HLA in healthy donors. The PCR contained 60 Vbeta and 13 Jbeta primers. Assay: immunoSEQ multiplex PCR; the TCRdb copy retains only in-frame clones and omits some. The table shows about 130,000 clones, with 80% occurring only once. What was sequenced was PBMCs. The source of these receptors is a woman aged 40 to 50 in good health and CMV-seronegative.

The J gene is TRBJ2-3, the V gene TRBV7-2, with TRBD2 identical over 11 bases. Germline CDR1 SGHTA, CDR2 FQGNSA. This CDR3 contains 17 residues. V was clipped by 2 bases and J by 0 bases; unmatched bases: 4. CDR3 DNA: TGTGCCAGCAGCTTACCTAGCGGGAGGATGAGCACAGATACGCAGTATTTT. It yields the protein CASSLPSGRMSTDTQYF. The whole variable domain, remainder taken from reference TRBV7-2 and TRBJ2-3, is GAGVSQSPSNKVTEKGKDVELRCDPISGHTALYWYRQSLGQGLEFLIYFQGNSAPDKSGLPSDRFSAERTGGSVSTLTIQRTQQEDSAVYLCASSLPSGRMSTDTQYFGPGTRLTVL.

The V call is TRBV7-8, the J call TRBJ2-7; possible D gene TRBD1, 6 bases. Germline V CDR1 and CDR2: SGHVS, FQNEAQ. The CDR3 is 15 residues long. V dropped 5 bases and J dropped 2 bases, with 16 bases sitting between them. The CDR3 spells CASSQRKGQAYEQYF. The CDR3, as DNA: TGTGCCAGCAGCCAGAGGAAGGGACAAGCCTACGAGCAGTACTTC.

The rearrangement uses TRBV2 and TRBJ2-7, with 7 bases matching TRBD1. In germline, CDR1 is SNHLY, CDR2 FYNNEI. This CDR3 contains 14 residues. Trimming cost V 3 bases and J 3 bases; bases outside gene matches: 5. The CDR3 loop reads CASSDWDSLYEQYF. In nucleotides, the CDR3 is TGTGCCAGCAGTGATTGGGACAGCCTCTACGAGCAGTACTTC.